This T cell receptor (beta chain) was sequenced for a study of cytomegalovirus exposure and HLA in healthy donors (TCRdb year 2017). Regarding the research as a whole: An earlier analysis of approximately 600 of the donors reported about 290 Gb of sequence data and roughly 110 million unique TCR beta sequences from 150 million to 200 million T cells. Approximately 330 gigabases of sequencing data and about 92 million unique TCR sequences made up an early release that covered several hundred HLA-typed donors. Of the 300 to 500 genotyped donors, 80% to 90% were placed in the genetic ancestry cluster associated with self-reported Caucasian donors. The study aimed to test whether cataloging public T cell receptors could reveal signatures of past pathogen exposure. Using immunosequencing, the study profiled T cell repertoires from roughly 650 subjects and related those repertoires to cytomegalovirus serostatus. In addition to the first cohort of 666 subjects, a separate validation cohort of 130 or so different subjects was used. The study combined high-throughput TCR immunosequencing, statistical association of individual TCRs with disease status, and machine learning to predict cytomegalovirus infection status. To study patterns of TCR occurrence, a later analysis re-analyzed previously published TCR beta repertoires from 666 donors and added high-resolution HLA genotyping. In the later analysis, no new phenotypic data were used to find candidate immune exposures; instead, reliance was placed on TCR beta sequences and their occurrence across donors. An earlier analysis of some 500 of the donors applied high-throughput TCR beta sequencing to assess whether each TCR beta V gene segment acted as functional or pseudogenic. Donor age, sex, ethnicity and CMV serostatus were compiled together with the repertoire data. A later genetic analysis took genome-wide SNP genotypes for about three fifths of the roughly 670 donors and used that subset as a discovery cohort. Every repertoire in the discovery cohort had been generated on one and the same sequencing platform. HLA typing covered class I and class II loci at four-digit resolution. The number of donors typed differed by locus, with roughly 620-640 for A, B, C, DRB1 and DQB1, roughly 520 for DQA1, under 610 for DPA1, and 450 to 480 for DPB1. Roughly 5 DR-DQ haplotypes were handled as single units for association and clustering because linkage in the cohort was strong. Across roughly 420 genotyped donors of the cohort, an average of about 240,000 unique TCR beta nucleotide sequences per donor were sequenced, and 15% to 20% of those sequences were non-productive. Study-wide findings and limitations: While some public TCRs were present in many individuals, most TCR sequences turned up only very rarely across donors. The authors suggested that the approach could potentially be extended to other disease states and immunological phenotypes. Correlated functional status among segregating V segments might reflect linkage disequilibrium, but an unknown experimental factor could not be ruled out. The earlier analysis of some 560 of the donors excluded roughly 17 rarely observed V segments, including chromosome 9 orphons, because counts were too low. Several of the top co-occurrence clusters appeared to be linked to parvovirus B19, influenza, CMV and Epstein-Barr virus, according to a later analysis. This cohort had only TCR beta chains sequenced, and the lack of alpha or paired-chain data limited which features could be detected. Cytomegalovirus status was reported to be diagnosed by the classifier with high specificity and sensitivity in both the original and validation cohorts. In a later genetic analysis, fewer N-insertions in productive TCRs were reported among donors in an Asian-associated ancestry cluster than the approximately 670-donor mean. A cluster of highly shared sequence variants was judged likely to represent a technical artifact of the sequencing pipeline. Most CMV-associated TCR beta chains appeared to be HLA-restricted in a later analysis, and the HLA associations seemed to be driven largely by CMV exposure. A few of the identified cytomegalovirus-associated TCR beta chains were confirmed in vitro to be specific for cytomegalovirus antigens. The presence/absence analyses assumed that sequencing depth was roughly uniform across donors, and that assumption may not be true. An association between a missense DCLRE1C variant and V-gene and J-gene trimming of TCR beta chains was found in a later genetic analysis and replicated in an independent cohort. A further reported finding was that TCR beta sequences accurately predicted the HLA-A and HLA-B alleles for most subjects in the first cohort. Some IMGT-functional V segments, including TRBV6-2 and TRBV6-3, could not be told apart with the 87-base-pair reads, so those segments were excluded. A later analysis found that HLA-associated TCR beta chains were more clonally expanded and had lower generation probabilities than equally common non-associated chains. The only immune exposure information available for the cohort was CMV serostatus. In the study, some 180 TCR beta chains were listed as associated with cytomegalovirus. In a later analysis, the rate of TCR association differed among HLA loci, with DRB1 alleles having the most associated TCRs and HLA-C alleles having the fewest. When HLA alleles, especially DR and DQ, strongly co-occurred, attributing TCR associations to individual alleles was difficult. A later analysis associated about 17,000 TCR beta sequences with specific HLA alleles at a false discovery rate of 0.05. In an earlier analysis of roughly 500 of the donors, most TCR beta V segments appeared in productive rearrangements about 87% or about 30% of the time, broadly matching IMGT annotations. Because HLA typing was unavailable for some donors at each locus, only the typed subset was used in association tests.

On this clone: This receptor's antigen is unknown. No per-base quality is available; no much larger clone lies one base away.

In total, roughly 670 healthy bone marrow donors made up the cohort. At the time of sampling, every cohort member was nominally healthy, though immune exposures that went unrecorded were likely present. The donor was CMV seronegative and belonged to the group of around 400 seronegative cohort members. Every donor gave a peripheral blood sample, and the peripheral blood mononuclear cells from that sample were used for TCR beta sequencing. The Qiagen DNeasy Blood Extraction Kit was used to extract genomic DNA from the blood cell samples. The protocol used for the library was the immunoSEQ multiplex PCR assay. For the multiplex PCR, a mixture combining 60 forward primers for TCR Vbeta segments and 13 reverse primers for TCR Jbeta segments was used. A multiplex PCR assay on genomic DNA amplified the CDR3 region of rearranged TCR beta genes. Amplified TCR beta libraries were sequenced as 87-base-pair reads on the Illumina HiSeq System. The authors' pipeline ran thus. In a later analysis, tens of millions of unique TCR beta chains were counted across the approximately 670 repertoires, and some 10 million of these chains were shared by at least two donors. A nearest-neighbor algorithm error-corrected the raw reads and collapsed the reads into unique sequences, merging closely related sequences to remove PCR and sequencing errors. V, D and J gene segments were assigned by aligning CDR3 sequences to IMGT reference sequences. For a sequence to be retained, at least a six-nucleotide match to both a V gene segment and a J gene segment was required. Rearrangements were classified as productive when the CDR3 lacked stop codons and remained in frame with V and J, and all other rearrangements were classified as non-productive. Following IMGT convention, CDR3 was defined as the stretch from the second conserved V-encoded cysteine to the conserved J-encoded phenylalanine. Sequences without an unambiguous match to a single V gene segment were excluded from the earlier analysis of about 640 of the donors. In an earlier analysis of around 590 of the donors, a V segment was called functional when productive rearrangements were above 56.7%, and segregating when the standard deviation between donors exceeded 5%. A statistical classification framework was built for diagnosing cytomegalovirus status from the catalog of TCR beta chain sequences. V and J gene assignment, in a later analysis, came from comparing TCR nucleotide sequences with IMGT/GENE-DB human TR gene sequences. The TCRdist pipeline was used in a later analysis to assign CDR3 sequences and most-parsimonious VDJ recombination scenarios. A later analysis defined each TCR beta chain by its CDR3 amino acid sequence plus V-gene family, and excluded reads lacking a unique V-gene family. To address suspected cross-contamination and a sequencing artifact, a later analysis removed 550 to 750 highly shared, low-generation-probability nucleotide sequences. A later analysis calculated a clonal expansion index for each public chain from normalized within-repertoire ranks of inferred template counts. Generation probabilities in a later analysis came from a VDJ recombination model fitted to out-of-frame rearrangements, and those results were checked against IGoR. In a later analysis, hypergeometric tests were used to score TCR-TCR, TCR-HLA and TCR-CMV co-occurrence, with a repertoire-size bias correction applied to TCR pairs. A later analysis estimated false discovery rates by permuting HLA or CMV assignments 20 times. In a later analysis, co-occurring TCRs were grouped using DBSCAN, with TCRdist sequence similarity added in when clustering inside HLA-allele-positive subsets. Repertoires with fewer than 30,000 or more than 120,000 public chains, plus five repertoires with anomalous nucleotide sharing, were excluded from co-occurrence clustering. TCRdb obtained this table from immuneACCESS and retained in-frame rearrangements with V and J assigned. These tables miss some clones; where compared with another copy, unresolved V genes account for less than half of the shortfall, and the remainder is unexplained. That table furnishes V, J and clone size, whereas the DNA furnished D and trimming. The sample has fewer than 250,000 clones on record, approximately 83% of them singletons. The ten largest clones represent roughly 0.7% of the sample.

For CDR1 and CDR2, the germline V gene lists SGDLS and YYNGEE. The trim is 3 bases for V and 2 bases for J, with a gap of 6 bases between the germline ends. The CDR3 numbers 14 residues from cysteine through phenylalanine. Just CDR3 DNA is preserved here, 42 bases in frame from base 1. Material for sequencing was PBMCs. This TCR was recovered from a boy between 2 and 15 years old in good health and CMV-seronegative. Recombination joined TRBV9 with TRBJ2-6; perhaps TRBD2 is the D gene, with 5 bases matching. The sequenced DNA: TGTGCCAGCAGCGCTAGCCCTGGGGCCAACGTCCTGACTTTC. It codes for CASSASPGANVLTF.